A single sample gave rise to the 28 T cell receptor beta chains below, sequenced in a study of shared clonotypes between healthy human individuals. Assay used: immunoSEQ multiplex PCR; TCRdb lists only in-frame clones, some missing. Of over a million clones listed, 78% were seen once; the top ten hold roughly 0.55%. The sequenced sample consisted of memory CD4+ T cells from PBMCs. Subset of the sample: CD45RA-negative fraction. These receptors came from a man aged 18-30 years in good health. Some clones in this sample may be carry-over from other donors' samples.

This rearrangement joins TRBV7-9 to TRBJ1-4; 7 bases agree with TRBD1. The CDR3 length is 14 residues. J lost 2 bases, V lost 6 bases, and 3 bases had no gene match. Germline V gene sequence: CDR1 SEHNR, CDR2 FQNEAQ (reference sequence). The CDR3 loop reads CASRQQGTNEKLFF. The CDR3 DNA reads as TGTGCCAGCAGACAACAGGGGACTAATGAAAAACTGTTTTTT.

The rearrangement joins TRBV7-9 to TRBJ2-1, with D possibly TRBD1 on 6 matching bases. The CDR3 runs 17 residues. Trimming pared 0 bases from V and 4 bases from J, leaving 16 bases between. The germline V gene encodes CDR1 SEHNR and CDR2 FQNEAQ (reference sequence). This chain's CDR3 is CASSLALRQEQYNEQFF. The CDR3 nucleotides are TGTGCCAGCAGCTTAGCGCTGAGACAGGAGCAGTACAATGAGCAGTTCTTC.

The chain combines TRBV7-8 with TRBJ1-5; no reliable D call. CDR1 and CDR2 from the germline V gene are SGHVS and FQNEAQ. Trimming took 4 bases from V and 5 from J, leaving 6 bases between them. This CDR3 contains 12 residues. The CDR3 nucleotides read TGTGCCAGCAGCTGGGAGGATCAGCCCCAGCATTTT. This translates into CASSWEDQPQHF.

This clone was found a few times. The rearrangement joins TRBV18 to TRBJ2-1; 9 nucleotides align to TRBD2. With 2 bases clipped from V and 0 bases from J, the junction kept 11 bases outside the gene matches. The germline V gene has CDR1 KGHSH and CDR2 LQKENI. This CDR3 is built from 19 residues. This CDR3 is CASSPGRLAGKGSYNEQFF. In DNA, the CDR3 is TGTGCCAGCTCACCAGGCCGGCTAGCGGGAAAGGGCTCCTACAATGAGCAGTTCTTC.

The V call is TRBV7-3, the J call TRBJ2-1; D gene uncertain. The germline gives CDR1 SGHTA, CDR2 FQGTGA. CDR3 length: 13 amino acids. Trimming took 5 bases from V and 4 from J, leaving 9 bases between them. The CDR3 bases are TGTGCCAGCAGCGCCAACCCGTACAATGAGCAGTTCTTC. It codes for CASSANPYNEQFF.

As for this clone: This sample also contains other DNA sequences that code for the same CDR3. The J gene is TRBJ2-7, the V gene TRBV28; 7 bases agree with TRBD2. The CDR3 runs 15 residues. Trimming removed 0 bases from V and 0 bases from J; junction bases left unmatched: 2. Germline-derived CDR1 and CDR2 are MDHEN and SYDVKM. CDR3 amino acids: CASSLWGGSSYEQYF. DNA for the CDR3: TGTGCCAGCAGTTTATGGGGCGGGAGCTCCTACGAGCAGTACTTC.

The chain has TRBV30 and TRBJ1-5; D is unclear. CDR1 and CDR2 from the germline V gene are GTSNPN and SVGIG (reference sequence). CDR3 length equals 16 residues. The V end was cut by 0 bases, the J end by 0 bases, with 12 bases between. The CDR3 DNA sequence: TGTGCCTGGAGTGTACCAGGACTGTATAGCAATCAGCCCCAGCATTTT. As protein: CAWSVPGLYSNQPQHF.

J is TRBJ2-5 and V is TRBV19; TRBD1 matches 9 bases. V was clipped by 4 bases and J by 4 bases; unmatched bases: 10. Germline V CDR1 and CDR2: LNHDA, SQIVND (reference sequence). The CDR3 runs 16 residues. The CDR3 coding sequence is TGTGCCAGTAGTACCCTTCCGGGACAGGGAGGAGAGACCCAGTACTTC. Translating it yields CASSTLPGQGGETQYF.

The rearrangement uses TRBV11-3 and TRBJ2-1; D unresolved. V shed 5 bases and J shed 5 bases, with 13 bases lying between them. Looked up from germline, CDR1 is SGHNT and CDR2 is YENEEA. The CDR3 consists of 14 residues. CDR3 nucleotides: TGTGCCAGCAGCCCGGCGGCCCACCACAATGAGCAGTTCTTC. Translated: CASSPAAHHNEQFF.

The rearrangement uses TRBV19 and TRBJ1-3, with unresolved D. The CDR3 has 14 residues. Germline CDR1 and CDR2: LNHDA and SQIVND (reference sequence). Trimming removed 5 bases at V and 0 bases at J, with 8 bases between. The CDR3, as DNA: TGTGCCAGTAGTCTCGGAGGCTCTGGAAACACCATATATTTT. It specifies CASSLGGSGNTIYF.

This chain connects TRBV27 to TRBJ2-3; 9 bases align to TRBD2. The CDR3 length is 17 residues. Trimming took 1 base from V and 1 from J; bases not matched to a gene: 6. Looked up from germline, CDR1 is MNHEY and CDR2 is SMNVEV (reference sequence). The CDR3 loop is CASSLWAGGPGTDTQYF. The DNA of the CDR3 is TGTGCCAGCAGTTTATGGGCGGGAGGGCCGGGCACAGATACGCAGTATTTT.

CDR3 amino acids: CAISQRAGYSNQPQHF. CDR3 in DNA: TGTGCCATCAGTCAGCGGGCGGGTTATAGCAATCAGCCCCAGCATTTT. The V gene is TRBV10-3, the J gene TRBJ1-5; unclear D gene. The CDR3 has 16 residues. Trimming took 5 bases from V and 0 from J, leaving 14 bases between them. Germline V CDR1 and CDR2: ENHRY, SYGVKD.

J is TRBJ2-2 and V is TRBV28, with 10 bases aligning to TRBD2. Per germline, CDR1 MDHEN and CDR2 SYDVKM. CDR3 length equals 17 residues. V dropped 5 bases and J dropped 8; count of bases not matched to a gene: 14. The CDR3 protein is CASSRVRGLADFGELFF. As DNA, the CDR3 is TGTGCCAGCAGTAGGGTGCGTGGACTAGCGGACTTTGGGGAGCTGTTTTTT.

This clone was detected only once. The junction differs from germline at one of its ends, possibly a read error. V is TRBV7-3 and J is TRBJ2-2, with a tentative D call TRBD2 (6 bases). This CDR3 is built from 16 residues. The germline gives CDR1 SGHTA, CDR2 FQGTGA. The CDR3 loop reads CASNLLDSGNTGELFF. The CDR3 nucleotides read TGTGCCAGCAACTTACTTGATAGCGGGAACACCGGGGAGCTGTTTTTT.

V usage is TRBV21-1 and J usage is TRBJ2-7; the D segment call TRBD2 is taken from the table without a DNA check. TRBV21-1 is marked as a pseudogene. CDR3 length: 15 residues. CDR3 region: CASSKVGGSPYEQYF. CDR3 nucleotide sequence: TGTGCCAGCAGCAAAGTCGGAGGGAGCCCCTACGAGCAGTACTTC.

Of note for this clone: The same CDR3 is also encoded by other DNA sequences in this sample. The chain links TRBV7-9 to TRBJ1-1; D ambiguous. Germline CDR1 is SEHNR and CDR2 is FQNEAQ (reference sequence). V shed 3 bases and J shed 3 bases, with 8 bases lying between them. There are 13 residues in the CDR3. The CDR3 spells CASSLWRDTEAFF. In nucleotides, the CDR3 is TGTGCCAGCAGCTTGTGGAGGGACACTGAAGCTTTCTTT.

This chain uses TRBV9 with TRBJ2-6; D gene unclear. The V gene lost 4 bases and the J gene lost 0 bases, with 8 bases spanning the gap. The CDR3 runs 15 residues. Germline CDR1 SGDLS, CDR2 YYNGEE. The CDR3 loop is CASSFLVSGANVLTF. CDR3 DNA sequence: TGTGCCAGCAGCTTCCTAGTCTCTGGGGCCAACGTCCTGACTTTC.

This clone was detected only a few times. V gene TRBV6-4 combines with J gene TRBJ2-5, with a tentative D call TRBD2 (6 bases). Germline CDR1 MRHNA, CDR2 SNTAGT. The CDR3 is 16 residues long. Between the trimmed V and J ends, which lost 3 bases and 1 base, there was a span of 15 bases. The CDR3 loop reads CASSELGRSLQETQYF. CDR3 nucleotide sequence: TGTGCCAGCAGTGAGTTGGGGAGGAGCCTCCAAGAGACCCAGTACTTC.

The chain couples TRBV2 to TRBJ2-7; 9 bases match TRBD2. V lost 7 bases and J lost 7; bases outside the gene matches: 8. This CDR3 has 13 amino acids. Germline CDR1 SNHLY, CDR2 FYNNEI. The CDR3 DNA sequence: TGTGCCAGCAACCTAGCGGGACCCCTGGAGCAGTACTTC. It codes for CASNLAGPLEQYF.

The sample holds many counts of this clone. V gene TRBV5-1 combines with J gene TRBJ1-1; TRBD1 aligns across 8 bases. The CDR3 is made up of 14 amino acids. Germline CDR1 SGHRS, CDR2 YFSETQ. V lost 4 bases, J lost 4 bases, and 6 bases stayed unmatched. DNA for the CDR3: TGCGCCAGCAGCCCCGGACAGGGTAGCACTGAAGCTTTCTTT. Translating gives CASSPGQGSTEAFF.

V usage is TRBV6-1 and J usage is TRBJ2-3; 9 positions match TRBD1. V lost 8 bases, J lost 1 base, and 4 bases stayed unmatched. CDR1 is MNHNS, CDR2 SASEGT, per germline. CDR3 length: 14 amino acids. The CDR3: CASGRDRGTDTQYF. In nucleotides, the CDR3 is TGTGCCAGCGGCCGGGACAGGGGCACAGATACGCAGTATTTT.

This clone has only one observation. The chain employs TRBV6-1 and TRBJ1-1, with D tentatively TRBD1 (5 bases). The CDR3 has 14 residues. Germline V CDR1 and CDR2: MNHNS, SASEGT. The ends were cut back, 5 bases at V and 4 bases at J, with 14 bases in the middle. CDR3 loop: CASSPGRGFTEAFF. As DNA, the CDR3 is TGTGCCAGCAGTCCAGGGAGGGGATTCACTGAAGCTTTCTTT.

This rearrangement joins TRBV9 to TRBJ2-7; D is possibly TRBD1 (5 bases). The germline V and J ends were trimmed by 3 bases and 2 bases, with 12 bases remaining between them. CDR1 and CDR2 from the germline V gene are SGDLS and YYNGEE. The CDR3 length is 14 residues. CDR3 sequence: CASSEQGATYEQYF. CDR3 bases: TGTGCCAGCAGCGAGCAAGGGGCGACCTACGAGCAGTACTTC.

In this sample, this clone turned up many times. The same CDR3 arises from other DNA sequences in this sample as well. This sequence joins TRBV5-4 and TRBJ1-1; tentative D call: TRBD1 (6 bases). The germline V and J ends were trimmed by 2 bases and 0 bases, with 8 bases remaining between them. In germline, CDR1 is SGHNT, CDR2 YYREEE (reference sequence). This CDR3 contains 14 residues. CDR3 loop: CASSLDRMNTEAFF. In DNA form, the CDR3 reads TGTGCCAGCAGCTTAGACAGGATGAACACTGAAGCTTTCTTT.

For this clone: The sample carries other DNA sequences with the same CDR3. The chain links TRBV18 to TRBJ2-1; TRBD2 aligns across 9 bases. This CDR3 is 15 amino acids long. Unmatched junction bases numbered 3, after V lost 2 bases and J lost 4 bases. Per the germline V gene, CDR1 is KGHSH and CDR2 is LQKENI. The CDR3 reads CASSPGLAGYNEQFF. CDR3 coding DNA: TGTGCCAGCTCACCAGGGCTAGCGGGGTACAATGAGCAGTTCTTC.

The chain is built from TRBV4-1 and TRBJ1-1; no reliable D call. Germline CDR1 and CDR2: MGHRA and YSYEKL. Between the trimmed V and J ends, which lost 0 bases and 1 base, there was a span of 9 bases. CDR3 length: 15 amino acids. This CDR3 reads CASSQDGQPNTEAFF. CDR3 sequence (DNA): TGCGCCAGCAGCCAAGATGGGCAGCCGAACACTGAAGCTTTCTTT.

This clone was counted a few times. The chain recombines TRBV5-1 with TRBJ1-5; D is possibly TRBD1 (5 bases). V shed 4 bases and J shed 6 bases, with 17 bases lying between them. Germline assignment: CDR1 SGHRS and CDR2 YFSETQ. This CDR3 has 15 amino acids. This chain's CDR3 is CASSRGAGDAQPQHF. In DNA, the CDR3 is TGCGCCAGCAGCCGTGGGGCGGGGGACGCTCAGCCCCAGCATTTT.

This rearrangement joins TRBV27 to TRBJ1-1; 8 bases line up with TRBD1. Unmatched junction bases numbered 8, after V lost 4 bases and J lost 1 base. Germline CDR1 and CDR2: MNHEY and SMNVEV (reference sequence). CDR3 length equals 16 residues. This chain's CDR3 is CASSSGTGLKNTEAFF. The CDR3 DNA sequence: TGTGCCAGCAGTTCCGGGACAGGTCTTAAGAACACTGAAGCTTTCTTT.